The 15 T cell receptor beta chains reported below all come from one sample, sequenced in a study of vaccination effects on CD4 cells after COVID-19. Method: immunoSEQ multiplex PCR; TCRdb's copy keeps in-frame clones and lacks some. This table holds under 55,000 clones, 55% to 75% found once. Their antigen targets remain unknown. Having been cultured for 10 days, the cells underwent CD4+ T cell isolation. Participants received two doses of either the BNT162b2 or mRNA-1273 vaccine. The input for sequencing was CD4+ T cells from PBMCs cultured without peptide, taken after COVID-19 vaccination. Receptor source: a human donor who received a COVID-19 vaccine.

This rearrangement joins TRBV20-1 to TRBJ1-1; 7 bases map to TRBD1. Germline values: CDR1 DFQATT, CDR2 SNEGSKA (reference sequence). V lost 3 bases and J lost 3; bases outside the gene matches: 7. The CDR3 extends over 14 amino acids. In DNA form, the CDR3 reads TGCAGTGCTAGTCCCCCAGGGGGTTACACTGAAGCTTTCTTT. Amino acids: CSASPPGGYTEAFF.

This clone was observed a handful of times. V and J are TRBV19 and TRBJ1-1; D is uncertain. Trimming took 5 bases from V and 1 from J, leaving 11 bases between them. CDR3 length equals 14 residues. Germline lookup yields CDR1 LNHDA and CDR2 SQIVND (reference sequence). Here the CDR3 reads CASSDPDGNTEAFF. CDR3 sequence (DNA): TGTGCCAGTAGTGACCCGGACGGGAACACTGAAGCTTTCTTT. The complete variable domain, with remaining parts taken from reference TRBV19 and TRBJ1-1, reads DGGITQSPKYLFRKEGQNVTLSCEQNLNHDAMYWYRQDPGQGLRLIYYSQIVNDFQKGDIAEGYSVSREKKESFPLTVTSAQKNPTAFYLCASSDPDGNTEAFFGQGTRLTVV.

The chain is built from TRBV3-1 (or the pseudogene TRBV3-2) and TRBJ1-4; 9 bases line up with TRBD1. Germline CDR1 is LGHDT and CDR2 is YNNKEL (reference sequence). J gave up 8 bases and V 11 bases, and 6 bases lay outside the gene matches. The CDR3 contains 12 residues. The CDR3 reads CAAGQGREKLFF. CDR3 DNA: TGTGCCGCGGGACAGGGTAGGGAAAAACTGTTTTTT.

The chain is built from TRBV30 and TRBJ2-7; D not resolved. The CDR3 length is 11 residues. Germline loops: CDR1 GTSNPN, CDR2 SVGIG (reference sequence). V was shortened by 0 bases and J by 6 bases, with 6 bases between the two germline ends. The CDR3, as DNA: TGTGCCTGGAGTGTCTTCGGCGAGCAGTACTTC. Translated, it gives CAWSVFGEQYF.

The J gene is TRBJ2-7, the V gene TRBV21-1. TRBV21-1 is shown as a pseudogene. The CDR3 spans 14 residues. CDR3 amino acids: CASSRKGGFYEQYF. The CDR3 DNA follows: TGTGCCAGCAGCCGGAAGGGGGGATTTTACGAGCAGTACTTC.

The DNA of the CDR3 is TGTGCCAGCAGCTTGGTTGGGGACGGGTCCTACGAGCAGTACTTC. This sequence encodes CASSLVGDGSYEQYF. The V and J genes are TRBV5-6 and TRBJ2-7; D could derive from TRBD1 or TRBD2 (5 bases each). Germline values: CDR1 SGHDT, CDR2 YYEEEE. This CDR3 region has 15 residues. The V gene lost 0 bases and the J gene lost 1 base, with 11 bases spanning the gap.

This rearrangement joins TRBV9 to TRBJ2-7; D remains unclear. V gave up 3 bases and J gave up 0 bases, with 10 bases separating them. The CDR3 length is 14 residues. Germline V gene sequence: CDR1 SGDLS, CDR2 YYNGEE. CDR3 DNA sequence: TGTGCCAGCAGCGCCACCGTCGGCTCCTACGAGCAGTACTTC. It encodes CASSATVGSYEQYF.

This chain uses TRBV9 with TRBJ2-3; D assignment may be TRBD1 or TRBD2 (5 bases each). CDR3 length: 16 residues. Germline V CDR1 and CDR2: SGDLS, YYNGEE. The V gene lost 4 bases and the J gene lost 1 base, with 16 bases spanning the gap. The CDR3 region is CASSTRDGDGTDTQYF. CDR3 sequence (DNA): TGTGCCAGCAGCACCCGGGACGGCGACGGCACAGATACGCAGTATTTT.

The rearrangement uses TRBV7-8 and TRBJ2-1; 11 nucleotides agree with TRBD2. The V segment lost 1 base and the J segment 0 bases; nucleotides outside the gene matches: 11. The germline CDR1 and CDR2 sequences are SGHVS and FQNEAQ. The CDR3 has 20 residues. In DNA form, the CDR3 reads TGTGCCAGCAGCTTAGATAGGACTAGCGGGCCCCAAAACTCCTACAATGAGCAGTTCTTC. Amino acid sequence: CASSLDRTSGPQNSYNEQFF.

This clone occurred a few times. V and J are TRBV6-6 and TRBJ1-2; D gene ambiguous. The CDR3 extends over 13 amino acids. Germline V gene lookup returns CDR1 MNHNY and CDR2 SVGAGI (reference sequence). Trimming pared 4 bases from V and 6 bases from J, leaving 12 bases between. The CDR3 region is CASSLADLNGYTF. The CDR3 region has the DNA TGTGCCAGCAGTTTGGCAGACCTAAATGGCTACACCTTC.

V is TRBV24-1 and J is TRBJ2-2; D is tentatively TRBD1 or TRBD2 (5 bases each). Trimming stripped 2 bases from V and 5 bases from J, with 14 bases between. CDR1 is KGHDR and CDR2 is SFDVKD in the germline V gene. The length of the CDR3 is 16 residues. The CDR3 region has the DNA TGTGCCACCAGTGATTATCAGGTCAGGGAGACCGGGGAGCTGTTTTTT. This translates into CATSDYQVRETGELFF.

The sample holds a few counts of this clone. J is TRBJ1-1 and V is TRBV5-1, with D possibly TRBD1 on 6 matching bases. This CDR3 region has 13 residues. V lost 4 bases, J lost 8 bases, and 15 bases lay in between. Looked up from germline, CDR1 is SGHRS and CDR2 is YFSETQ. The CDR3 DNA is TGCGCCAGCAGCCTGTGGGGGGCGGGAGAAGCTTTCTTT. It is translated as CASSLWGAGEAFF.

The chain joins TRBV21-1 to TRBJ1-1. TRBV21-1 is noted as a pseudogene. There are 15 residues in the CDR3. The CDR3 sequence: CASSPKPFKNTEAFF. CDR3 DNA sequence: TGTGCCAGCAGCCCCAAGCCGTTTAAGAACACTGAAGCTTTCTTT.

This clone came up a few times. This chain links TRBV3-1 (or the pseudogene TRBV3-2) with TRBJ2-2, with TRBD2 matching over 9 bases. Germline CDR1 LGHDT, CDR2 YNNKEL (reference sequence). This CDR3 has 15 residues. V trimming: 5 bases; J trimming: 1 base; junction bases outside the gene matches: 2. The CDR3: CASSYSGRNTGELFF. In DNA form, the CDR3 reads TGTGCCAGCAGCTATAGCGGGAGGAACACCGGGGAGCTGTTTTTT.

J is TRBJ1-1 and V is TRBV20-1; D is unclear. Trimming removed 3 bases at V and 3 bases at J, with 5 bases between. From germline, CDR1 is DFQATT and CDR2 SNEGSKA (reference sequence). This CDR3 spans 11 amino acids. The DNA of the CDR3 is TGCAGTGCTAGTCCCCACACTGAAGCTTTCTTT. Protein: CSASPHTEAFF.